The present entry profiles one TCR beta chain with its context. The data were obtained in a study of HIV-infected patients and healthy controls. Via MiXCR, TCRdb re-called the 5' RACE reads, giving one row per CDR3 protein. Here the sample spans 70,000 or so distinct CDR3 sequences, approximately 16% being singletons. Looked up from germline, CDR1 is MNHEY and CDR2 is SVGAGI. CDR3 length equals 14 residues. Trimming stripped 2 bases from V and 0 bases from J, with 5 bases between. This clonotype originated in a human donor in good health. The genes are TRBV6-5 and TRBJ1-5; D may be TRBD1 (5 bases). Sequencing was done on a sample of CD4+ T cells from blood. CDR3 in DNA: TGTGCCAGCAGTTACGGGGGTAGCAATCAGCCCCAGCATTTT. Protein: CASSYGGSNQPQHF.